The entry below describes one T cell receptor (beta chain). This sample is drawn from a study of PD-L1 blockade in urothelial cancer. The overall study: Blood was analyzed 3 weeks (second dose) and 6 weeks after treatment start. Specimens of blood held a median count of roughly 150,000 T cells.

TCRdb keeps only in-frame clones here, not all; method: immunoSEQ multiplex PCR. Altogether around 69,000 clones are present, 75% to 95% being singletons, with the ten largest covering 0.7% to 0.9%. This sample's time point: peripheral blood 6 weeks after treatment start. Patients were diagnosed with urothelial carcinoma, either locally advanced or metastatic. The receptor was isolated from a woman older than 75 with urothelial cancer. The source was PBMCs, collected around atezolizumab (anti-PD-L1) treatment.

The CDR3: CASTQPGQGSYEQYF. The CDR3 DNA reads as TGTGCCAGCACTCAACCGGGACAGGGGTCCTACGAGCAGTACTTC. The V gene is TRBV28, the J gene TRBJ2-7; 10 bases match TRBD1. There are 15 residues in the CDR3. V gave up 7 bases and J gave up 1 base; unmatched junction bases: 7. Germline V lookup: CDR1 MDHEN, CDR2 SYDVKM.